The clone carrying this T cell receptor (beta chain) was detected a few times. This specimen belongs to a study of PD-L1 blockade in urothelial cancer. Looking at the study overall: Researchers looked at the blood 3 weeks (second dose) and 6 weeks after treatment began.

Generated by immunoSEQ multiplex PCR, the TCRdb table keeps only in-frame clones and is missing some. The profile shows 95,000 to 100,000 clones, over 75% of them singletons. The time point: pretreatment peripheral blood. Germline CDR1 is MNHEY and CDR2 is SVGAGI. This CDR3 spans 9 amino acids. V was shortened by 4 bases and J by 14 bases, with 8 bases between the two germline ends. This chain connects TRBV6-5 to TRBJ1-2; D gene unclear. This specimen was PBMCs, taken around atezolizumab (anti-PD-L1) treatment. The clonotype was recovered from a man in his 60s with urothelial cancer. CDR3 in amino acids: CASSSVWTF. For the CDR3, the DNA is TGTGCCAGCAGTTCAGTTTGGACCTTC.